One sample yielded the 27 T cell receptor beta chains listed below, sequenced in a study of T cell clonotyping in hematopoietic cell transplantation (dated by TCRdb to the early 2020s). Library generation was performed with the immunoSEQ multiplex PCR assay. Drawn from immuneACCESS, this table holds only the in-frame rearrangements with V and J called that TCRdb kept. Clones are partly lost; checked studies trace under half to an unresolved V gene and leave the rest unexplained. The sample profile shows about 36,000 clones; 88% of them were found once. The biggest ten clones account for nearly 2% of the sample. Specimen: peripheral blood mononuclear cells. These TCRs come from a middle-aged woman in good health. Some clones in this sample may be carry-over from other donors' samples.

The rearrangement links TRBV5-1 to TRBJ1-1; no firm D call. V gave up 4 bases and J gave up 6 bases, with 13 bases separating them. Germline V CDR1 and CDR2: SGHRS, YFSETQ. The CDR3 spans 13 residues. CDR3 region: CASSPTDSAEAFF. The CDR3 DNA reads TGCGCCAGCAGCCCCACCGACTCGGCTGAAGCTTTCTTT.

The chain carries TRBV19 and TRBJ1-5; 7 nucleotides line up with TRBD1. The J segment lost 6 bases and the V segment lost 5 bases, leaving 4 bases of the junction unmatched. The CDR3 totals 13 residues. Per the germline V gene, CDR1 is LNHDA and CDR2 is SQIVND (reference sequence). CDR3 in amino acids: CASSVQGPQPQHF. Written as DNA, the CDR3 is TGTGCCAGTAGTGTACAGGGGCCTCAGCCCCAGCATTTT. The full variable domain, in which reference TRBV19 and TRBJ1-5 provide the parts outside the CDR3, is DGGITQSPKYLFRKEGQNVTLSCEQNLNHDAMYWYRQDPGQGLRLIYYSQIVNDFQKGDIAEGYSVSREKKESFPLTVTSAQKNPTAFYLCASSVQGPQPQHFGDGTRLSIL.

This clone was picked up one time. The chain carries TRBV5-4 and TRBJ2-5; TRBD1 matches 10 bases. The CDR3 has 16 residues. Germline loops: CDR1 SGHNT, CDR2 YYREEE (reference sequence). The ends lost 3 bases at V and 5 bases at J; junction bases unmatched: 10. Here the CDR3 reads CASSSNLDRGGETQYF. The CDR3 DNA follows: TGTGCCAGCAGCTCCAATCTGGACAGGGGGGGGGAGACCCAGTACTTC.

The J gene is TRBJ1-2, the V gene TRBV6-5; the match to TRBD1 covers 9 bases. With V trimmed by 2 bases and J by 11 bases, 12 bases remained unmatched. Germline V lookup: CDR1 MNHEY, CDR2 SVGAGI. The CDR3 has 15 residues. The CDR3: CASSYGTGSSGAYTF. Here the CDR3 DNA reads TGTGCCAGCAGTTACGGGACAGGGTCCTCTGGAGCATACACCTTC.

The chain has TRBV19 and TRBJ2-7; no definite D call. Between the trimmed V and J ends, which lost 1 base and 0 bases, there was a span of 7 bases. Germline CDR1 LNHDA, CDR2 SQIVND (reference sequence). CDR3 size: 14 residues. The CDR3 spells CASSIAGLSYEQYF. CDR3 sequence (DNA): TGTGCCAGTAGTATAGCAGGTCTCTCCTACGAGCAGTACTTC.

The V and J genes are TRBV9 and TRBJ2-2; the D gene could be TRBD1 or TRBD2 (5 bases each). The CDR3 is 15 amino acids. The V and J ends lost 0 bases and 2 bases respectively, with 8 bases between them. Per the germline V gene, CDR1 is SGDLS and CDR2 is YYNGEE. The CDR3 DNA reads as TGTGCCAGCAGCGTAGTGGGGGTTAACACCGGGGAGCTGTTTTTT. Translated: CASSVVGVNTGELFF.

The J gene is TRBJ2-7, the V gene TRBV5-4; D is tentatively TRBD1 or TRBD2 (7 bases each). With 4 bases removed from V and 0 bases from J, the gap between germline ends came to 17 bases. Germline V lookup: CDR1 SGHNT, CDR2 YYREEE (reference sequence). CDR3 size: 16 residues. DNA of the CDR3: TGTGCCAGCAGCCCGCTGGGAGGGGGCGCCTCCTACGAGCAGTACTTC. It codes for CASSPLGGGASYEQYF.

The chain links TRBV7-3 to TRBJ2-1; 10 bases match TRBD2. Germline lookup yields CDR1 SGHTA and CDR2 FQGTGA. V dropped 5 bases and J dropped 6; count of bases not matched to a gene: 7. The CDR3 spans 15 residues. The CDR3 is CASSPGLAVGNEQFF. For the CDR3, the DNA is TGTGCCAGCAGCCCCGGACTAGCGGTCGGCAATGAGCAGTTCTTC.

In its sample, this clone was seen once. The J gene is TRBJ1-1, the V gene TRBV25-1; D remains ambiguous. The V gene's germline CDR1 is MGHDK and CDR2 SYGVNS. V was trimmed by 7 bases and J by 5 bases, leaving 17 bases between them. The CDR3 covers 14 residues. CDR3: CASTPSEGGTEAFF. The DNA of the CDR3 is TGTGCCAGCACCCCCTCGGAAGGTGGGACTGAAGCTTTCTTT. Looking up the rest from reference TRBV25-1 and TRBJ1-1 gives the full variable domain: EADIYQTPRYLVIGTGKKITLECSQTMGHDKMYWYQQDPGMELHLIHYSYGVNSTEKGDLSSESTVSRIRTEHFPLTLESARPSHTSQYLCASTPSEGGTEAFFGQGTRLTVV.

This clone was counted a single time. The chain is built from TRBV9 and TRBJ1-1; the D gene is possibly TRBD1 (6 bases). Trimming cost V 1 base and J 9 bases, with 13 bases left between them. Germline CDR1 SGDLS, CDR2 YYNGEE. The CDR3 consists of 13 residues. CDR3 loop: CASSVTSGVKAFF. The DNA of the CDR3 is TGTGCCAGCAGCGTAACCTCAGGGGTCAAAGCTTTCTTT.

This rearrangement joins TRBV5-1 to TRBJ2-7; 9 bases fit TRBD2. V shed 1 base, J shed 0 bases, and the junction held 8 bases outside the gene matches. The CDR3 runs to 17 residues. The germline CDR1 and CDR2 sequences are SGHRS and YFSETQ. Here the CDR3 reads CASSLTTSGVSSYEQYF. As DNA, the CDR3 is TGCGCCAGCAGCTTGACGACTAGCGGAGTGAGCTCCTACGAGCAGTACTTC. Full variable domain (rest looked up from reference TRBV5-1 and TRBJ2-7): KAGVTQTPRYLIKTRGQQVTLSCSPISGHRSVSWYQQTPGQGLQFLFEYFSETQRNKGNFPGRFSGRQFSNSRSEMNVSTLELGDSALYLCASSLTTSGVSSYEQYFGPGTRLTVT.

The chain has TRBV5-6 and TRBJ1-2; D is ambiguous. V shed 0 bases and J shed 5 bases, with 8 bases lying between them. CDR1 is SGHDT and CDR2 is YYEEEE in the germline V gene. This CDR3 has 13 amino acids. Written as DNA, the CDR3 is TGTGCCAGCAGCTTGGTGGTCCCTTATGGCTACACCTTC. As protein: CASSLVVPYGYTF.

V usage is TRBV6-6 and J usage is TRBJ2-2; 7 nucleotides agree with TRBD2. Trimming took 5 bases from V and 3 from J; bases not matched to a gene: 3. Germline CDR1 MNHNY, CDR2 SVGAGI (reference sequence). CDR3 length: 14 residues. The CDR3 region has the DNA TGTGCCAGCAGTCGGGACTACCACACCGGGGAGCTGTTTTTT. Translating it yields CASSRDYHTGELFF.

In its sample, this clone ranks as large. The CDR3 sequence: CASSIGIQPQHF. The CDR3, as DNA: TGTGCCAGTAGTATAGGGATTCAGCCCCAGCATTTT. This chain joins TRBV19 and TRBJ1-5; D gene uncertain. The CDR3 length is 12 residues. From germline, CDR1 is LNHDA and CDR2 SQIVND (reference sequence). Trimming removed 1 base at V and 6 bases at J, with 4 bases between.

This clone was found once. The chain combines TRBV28 with TRBJ2-3, with 9 bases that match TRBD1. Germline V lookup: CDR1 MDHEN, CDR2 SYDVKM. CDR3 length equals 17 residues. Germline trimming cut 6 bases from V and 0 bases from J; bases unmatched to any gene: 10. This CDR3 reads CASSPTGGSSSTDTQYF. The CDR3, as DNA: TGTGCCAGCAGCCCCACAGGGGGCAGTTCTAGCACAGATACGCAGTATTTT. Using reference TRBV28 and TRBJ2-3 for the parts outside the CDR3, the full variable domain is DVKVTQSSRYLVKRTGEKVFLECVQDMDHENMFWYRQDPGLGLRLIYFSYDVKMKEKGDIPEGYSVSREKKERFSLILESASTNQTSMYLCASSPTGGSSSTDTQYFGPGTRLTVL.

Here the CDR3 reads CASSLTAYGELFF. The CDR3 nucleotides are TGTGCCAGCAGCTTAACGGCTTACGGGGAGCTGTTTTTT. The chain has TRBV11-3 and TRBJ2-2; no clear D gene. The germline gives CDR1 SGHNT, CDR2 YENEEA. This CDR3 spans 13 amino acids. V was cut by 2 bases and J by 7 bases, with 8 bases left in between.

V is TRBV5-6 and J is TRBJ2-6; unclear D gene. Trimming pared 4 bases from V and 0 bases from J, leaving 8 bases between. This CDR3 comprises 15 residues. CDR1 and CDR2 (germline): SGHDT, YYEEEE. The CDR3 bases are TGTGCCAGCAGCCCCCTAGGCTCTGGGGCCAACGTCCTGACTTTC. It is translated as CASSPLGSGANVLTF.

The chain carries TRBV27 and TRBJ1-5; 10 bases are a match to TRBD1. The germline V gene encodes CDR1 MNHEY and CDR2 SMNVEV (reference sequence). J gave up 5 bases and V 6 bases, and 7 bases lay outside the gene matches. The CDR3 extends over 15 amino acids. This CDR3 reads CASSRDRGSDQPQHF. The CDR3 bases are TGTGCCAGCAGCCGGGACAGGGGTAGTGATCAGCCCCAGCATTTT.

CDR3 in DNA: TGTGCCAGCAGCTTAAACGATCGGGGCGGGTCCTACGAGCAGTACTTC. Translating it yields CASSLNDRGGSYEQYF. The chain links TRBV7-6 to TRBJ2-7; possibly TRBD1 or TRBD2 for D (5 bases each). V lost 2 bases and J lost 1, with 15 bases in between. There are 16 residues in the CDR3. Germline values: CDR1 SGHVS, CDR2 FNYEAQ.

The chain has TRBV2 and TRBJ2-1, with 8 bases fitting TRBD1. V lost 7 bases and J lost 8; bases outside the gene matches: 4. The CDR3 extends over 12 amino acids. The V gene's germline CDR1 is SNHLY and CDR2 FYNNEI. CDR3 in amino acids: CASTGQGDEQFF. Written as DNA, the CDR3 is TGTGCCAGCACCGGACAGGGCGATGAGCAGTTCTTC.

This clone was found once. The J gene is TRBJ2-2, the V gene TRBV7-8, with 7 bases lining up with TRBD1. Germline-derived CDR1 and CDR2 are SGHVS and FQNEAQ. The CDR3 consists of 15 residues. V gave up 4 bases and J gave up 4 bases; unmatched junction bases: 6. CDR3 DNA sequence: TGTGCCAGCAGCTCTACAGGGGTTTCCACCGGGGAGCTGTTTTTT. This codes for CASSSTGVSTGELFF.

This chain joins TRBV5-1 and TRBJ2-7, with 8 bases fitting TRBD2. This CDR3 is 15 amino acids long. Per germline, CDR1 SGHRS and CDR2 YFSETQ. V gave up 5 bases and J gave up 3 bases; unmatched junction bases: 10. The CDR3 reads CASRTTSGDIYEQYF. The DNA of the CDR3 is TGCGCCAGCAGGACCACTAGCGGAGACATCTACGAGCAGTACTTC. The variable domain in full, with the rest retrieved from reference TRBV5-1 and TRBJ2-7, is KAGVTQTPRYLIKTRGQQVTLSCSPISGHRSVSWYQQTPGQGLQFLFEYFSETQRNKGNFPGRFSGRQFSNSRSEMNVSTLELGDSALYLCASRTTSGDIYEQYFGPGTRLTVT.

The chain joins TRBV7-6 to TRBJ2-3; TRBD2 matches 9 bases. The V and J ends lost 3 bases and 2 bases, in that order; junction bases with no gene match: 6. The CDR3 sequence is 16 residues long. The germline V gene has CDR1 SGHVS and CDR2 FNYEAQ. The CDR3 nucleotides read TGTGCCAGCAGCTTGGTGAGACTAGCGGACACAGATACGCAGTATTTT. This encodes CASSLVRLADTDTQYF.

The chain has TRBV29-1 and TRBJ1-2; no clear D. The CDR3 sequence is 11 residues long. Germline values: CDR1 SQVTM, CDR2 ANQGSEA. V gave up 7 bases and J gave up 8 bases, with 14 bases separating them. The CDR3 DNA is TGCAGCGCCCAAAGGGCCGAGGGCTACACCTTC. It specifies CSAQRAEGYTF.

CDR3 loop: CASSLNQSPDEQFF. The CDR3 region has the DNA TGTGCCAGCAGCTTAAATCAGTCCCCGGATGAGCAGTTCTTC. The chain uses TRBV7-2 and TRBJ2-1; D unclear. CDR3 length: 14 amino acids. V was pared by 2 bases and J by 8 bases, with 13 bases between. The germline CDR1 and CDR2 sequences are SGHTA and FQGNSA.

The gene calls are TRBV5-6 and TRBJ1-5; D uncertain. V shed 0 bases and J shed 3 bases, with 13 bases lying between them. This CDR3 is built from 16 residues. Germline V gene sequence: CDR1 SGHDT, CDR2 YYEEEE. The CDR3: CASSLASLQYNQPQHF. CDR3 sequence (DNA): TGTGCCAGCAGCTTGGCCAGCCTACAGTACAATCAGCCCCAGCATTTT. The whole variable domain, filled in from reference TRBV5-6 and TRBJ1-5, reads DAGVTQSPTHLIKTRGQQVTLRCSPKSGHDTVSWYQQALGQGPQFIFQYYEEEERQRGNFPDRFSGHQFPNYSSELNVNALLLGDSALYLCASSLASLQYNQPQHFGDGTRLSIL.

The rearrangement uses TRBV25-1 and TRBJ2-1; 13 bases match TRBD2. The V and J ends lost 8 bases and 2 bases, in that order; junction bases with no gene match: 6. CDR3 length: 16 residues. Germline lookup yields CDR1 MGHDK and CDR2 SYGVNS. The CDR3 protein is CASGSLAGGTYNEQFF. The CDR3 DNA is TGTGCCAGCGGCTCACTAGCGGGAGGGACCTACAATGAGCAGTTCTTC.